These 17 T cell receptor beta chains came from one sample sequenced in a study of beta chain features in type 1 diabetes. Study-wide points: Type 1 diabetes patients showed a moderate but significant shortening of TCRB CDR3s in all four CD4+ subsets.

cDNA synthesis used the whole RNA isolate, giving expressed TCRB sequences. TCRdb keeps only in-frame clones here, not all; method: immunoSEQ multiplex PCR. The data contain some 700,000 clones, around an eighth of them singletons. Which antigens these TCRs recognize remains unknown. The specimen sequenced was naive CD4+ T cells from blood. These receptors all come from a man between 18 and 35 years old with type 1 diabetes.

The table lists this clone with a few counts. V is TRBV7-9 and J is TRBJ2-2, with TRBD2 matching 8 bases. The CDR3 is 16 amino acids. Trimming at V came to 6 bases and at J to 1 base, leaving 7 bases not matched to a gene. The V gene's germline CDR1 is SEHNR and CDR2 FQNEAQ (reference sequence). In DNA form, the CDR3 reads TGTGCCAGCAGTTCCCGACTAGCGATGAACACCGGGGAGCTGTTTTTT. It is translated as CASSSRLAMNTGELFF.

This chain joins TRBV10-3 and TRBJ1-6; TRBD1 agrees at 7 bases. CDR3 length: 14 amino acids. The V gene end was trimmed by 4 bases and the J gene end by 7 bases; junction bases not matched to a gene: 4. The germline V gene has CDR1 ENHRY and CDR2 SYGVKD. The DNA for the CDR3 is TGTGCCATCAGTGGGGGGACAGAGAATTCACCCCTCCACTTT. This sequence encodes CAISGGTENSPLHF.

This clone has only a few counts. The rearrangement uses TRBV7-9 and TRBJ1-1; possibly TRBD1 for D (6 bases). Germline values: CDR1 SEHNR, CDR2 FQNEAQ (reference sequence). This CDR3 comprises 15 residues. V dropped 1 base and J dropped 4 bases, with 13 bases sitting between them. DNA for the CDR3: TGTGCCAGCAGCTTAGACAGGGTGGCAGTCACTGAAGCTTTCTTT. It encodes CASSLDRVAVTEAFF.

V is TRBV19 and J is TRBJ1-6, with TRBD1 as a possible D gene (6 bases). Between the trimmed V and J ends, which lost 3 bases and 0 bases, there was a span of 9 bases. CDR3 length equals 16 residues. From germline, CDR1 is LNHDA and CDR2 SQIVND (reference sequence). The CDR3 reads CASSIDRSSYNSPLHF. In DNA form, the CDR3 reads TGTGCCAGTAGTATCGACAGGAGCTCCTATAATTCACCCCTCCACTTT.

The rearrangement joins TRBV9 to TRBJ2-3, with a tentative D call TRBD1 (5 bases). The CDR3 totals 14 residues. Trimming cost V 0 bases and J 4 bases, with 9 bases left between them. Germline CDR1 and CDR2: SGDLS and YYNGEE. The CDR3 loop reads CASSVGAGPDTQYF. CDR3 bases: TGTGCCAGCAGCGTAGGAGCAGGGCCAGATACGCAGTATTTT.

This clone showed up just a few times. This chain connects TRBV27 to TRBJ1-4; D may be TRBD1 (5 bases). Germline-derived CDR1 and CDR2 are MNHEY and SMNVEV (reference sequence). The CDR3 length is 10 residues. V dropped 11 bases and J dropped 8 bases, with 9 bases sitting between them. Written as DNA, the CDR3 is TGTGCCTCTCAGGGCGAAAAACTGTTTTTT. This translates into CASQGEKLFF.

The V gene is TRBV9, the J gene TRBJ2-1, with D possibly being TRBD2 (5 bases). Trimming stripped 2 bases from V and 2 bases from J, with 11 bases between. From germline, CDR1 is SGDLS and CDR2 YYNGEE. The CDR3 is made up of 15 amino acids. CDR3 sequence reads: CASSVLASPYNEQFF. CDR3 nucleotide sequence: TGTGCCAGCAGCGTTTTAGCGAGCCCCTACAATGAGCAGTTCTTC.

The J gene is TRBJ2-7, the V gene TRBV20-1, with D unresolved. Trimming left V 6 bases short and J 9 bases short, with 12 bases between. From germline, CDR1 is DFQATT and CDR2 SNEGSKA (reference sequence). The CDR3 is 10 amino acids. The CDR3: CSAAMSRQYF. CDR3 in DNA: TGCAGTGCCGCCATGTCCAGGCAGTACTTC.

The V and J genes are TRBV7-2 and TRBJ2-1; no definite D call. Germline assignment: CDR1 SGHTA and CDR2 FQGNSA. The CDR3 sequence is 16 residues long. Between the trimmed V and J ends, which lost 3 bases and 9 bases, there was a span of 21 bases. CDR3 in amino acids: CASSFLPGLETSEQFF. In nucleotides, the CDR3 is TGTGCCAGCAGCTTCCTCCCTGGCTTAGAGACAAGTGAGCAGTTCTTC.

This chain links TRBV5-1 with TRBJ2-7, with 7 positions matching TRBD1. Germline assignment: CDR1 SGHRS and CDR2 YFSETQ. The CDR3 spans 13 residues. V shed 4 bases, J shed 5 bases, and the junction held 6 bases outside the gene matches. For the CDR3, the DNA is TGCGCCAGCAGCCCCCAGACAGGGAACGAGCAGTACTTC. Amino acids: CASSPQTGNEQYF.

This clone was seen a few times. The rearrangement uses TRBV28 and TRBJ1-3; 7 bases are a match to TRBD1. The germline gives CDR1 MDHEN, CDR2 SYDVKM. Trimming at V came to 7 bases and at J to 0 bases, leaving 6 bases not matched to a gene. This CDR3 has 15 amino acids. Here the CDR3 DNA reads TGTGCCAGCAACGAAGGGACAGCCTCTGGAAACACCATATATTTT. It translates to CASNEGTASGNTIYF.

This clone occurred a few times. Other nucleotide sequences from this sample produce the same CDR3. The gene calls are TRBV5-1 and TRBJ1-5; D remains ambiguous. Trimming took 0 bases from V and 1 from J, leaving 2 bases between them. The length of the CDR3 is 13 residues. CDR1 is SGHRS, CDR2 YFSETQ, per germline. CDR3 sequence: CASSLASNQPQHF. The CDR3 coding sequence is TGCGCCAGCAGCTTGGCGAGCAATCAGCCCCAGCATTTT.

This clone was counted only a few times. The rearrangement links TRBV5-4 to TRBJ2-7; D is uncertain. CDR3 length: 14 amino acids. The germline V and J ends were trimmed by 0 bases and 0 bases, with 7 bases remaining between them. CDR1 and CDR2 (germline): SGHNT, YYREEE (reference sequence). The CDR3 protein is CASSLEQHSYEQYF. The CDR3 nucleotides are TGTGCCAGCAGCTTGGAGCAGCACTCCTACGAGCAGTACTTC.

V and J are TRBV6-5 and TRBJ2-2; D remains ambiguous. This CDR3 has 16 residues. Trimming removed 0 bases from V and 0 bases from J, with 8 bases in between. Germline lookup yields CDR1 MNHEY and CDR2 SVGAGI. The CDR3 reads CASSYSPDSNTGELFF. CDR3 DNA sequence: TGTGCCAGCAGTTACTCCCCGGATTCGAACACCGGGGAGCTGTTTTTT.

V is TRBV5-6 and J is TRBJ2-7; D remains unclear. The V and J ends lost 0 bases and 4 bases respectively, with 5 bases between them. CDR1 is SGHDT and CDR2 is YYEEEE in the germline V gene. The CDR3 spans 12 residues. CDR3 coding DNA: TGTGCCAGCAGCTTGGGAGATTACGAGCAGTACTTC. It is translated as CASSLGDYEQYF.

Written as DNA, the CDR3 is TGTGCCAGCAGTGAAGCTACAGGGTTCTATGGCTACACCTTC. Encoded protein: CASSEATGFYGYTF. J is TRBJ1-2 and V is TRBV25-1, with D perhaps TRBD1 (6 bases). Trimming took off 2 bases at V and 4 bases at J, with 11 bases between the two ends. The CDR3 has 14 residues. Per the germline V gene, CDR1 is MGHDK and CDR2 is SYGVNS.

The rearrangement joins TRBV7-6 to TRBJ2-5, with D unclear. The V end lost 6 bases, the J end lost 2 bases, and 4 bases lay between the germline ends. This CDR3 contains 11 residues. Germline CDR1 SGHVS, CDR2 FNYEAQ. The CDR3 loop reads CASRQQETQYF. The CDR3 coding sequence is TGTGCCAGCAGGCAGCAAGAGACCCAGTACTTC.